What follows describes a single T cell receptor beta chain. Data came from immunoSEQ multiplex PCR; TCRdb stores just in-frame clones and leaves some out. The sample consists of about 1.1 million clones, around 78% of them appearing once. This entry is derived from a study of shared clonotypes between healthy human individuals. CDR1 MNHEY and CDR2 SMNVEV come from the germline V gene (reference sequence). With 5 bases removed from V and 2 bases from J, the gap between germline ends came to 13 bases. The CDR3 sequence is 15 residues long. The chain joins TRBV27 to TRBJ2-1, with D possibly being TRBD2 (5 bases). Sequences were obtained from memory CD4+ T cells from PBMCs. Subset indicated: CD45RA-negative fraction. The receptor's source is a man in his late teens or twenties in good health. Some clones in this sample may be carry-over from other donors' samples. CDR3 sequence: CASSGGLQPYNEQFF. The CDR3 DNA follows: TGTGCCAGCAGTGGAGGACTCCAGCCCTACAATGAGCAGTTCTTC.